The next 27 T cell receptor beta chains were all read from a single sample in a study of blood T cell repertoires in COVID-19. TCRdb's table, derived via immunoSEQ multiplex PCR, lists solely in-frame clones and lacks some. This table holds about 73,000 clones, 89% found once. The sequencing input was peripheral blood. The receptors were sampled from a man of 80 years or more with acute or convalescent COVID-19.

In this sample, this clone turned up a few times. V usage is TRBV19 and J usage is TRBJ2-3; 9 bases map to TRBD1. Trimming cost V 6 bases and J 1 base; bases outside gene matches: 5. The germline V gene encodes CDR1 LNHDA and CDR2 SQIVND (reference sequence). CDR3 length equals 15 residues. The CDR3, as DNA: TGTGCCAGTAGACGACAGGGGGGCCGCACAGATACGCAGTATTTT. It specifies CASRRQGGRTDTQYF.

V is TRBV18 and J is TRBJ2-7; TRBD1 is a possible D gene (6 bases). V lost 1 base, J lost 3 bases, and 10 bases lay in between. Germline CDR1 is KGHSH and CDR2 is LQKENI. The CDR3 totals 14 residues. CDR3 nucleotides: TGTGCCAGCTCACCACGACGGGACAACTACGAGCAGTACTTC. It yields the protein CASSPRRDNYEQYF. Full variable domain (remainder filled in from reference TRBV18 and TRBJ2-7): NAGVMQNPRHLVRRRGQEARLRCSPMKGHSHVYWYRQLPEEGLKFMVYLQKENIIDESGMPKERFSAEFPKEGPSILRIQQVVRGDSAAYFCASSPRRDNYEQYFGPGTRLTVT.

This chain links TRBV5-1 with TRBJ2-7; 9 bases match TRBD1. The germline gives CDR1 SGHRS, CDR2 YFSETQ. The V gene end was trimmed by 4 bases and the J gene end by 4 bases; junction bases not matched to a gene: 6. This CDR3 comprises 14 residues. CDR3: CASSTGTGMYEQYF. The DNA of the CDR3 is TGCGCCAGCAGCACGGGGACAGGGATGTACGAGCAGTACTTC.

The chain links TRBV29-1 to TRBJ1-1; D is perhaps TRBD1 (5 bases). V was cut by 6 bases and J by 7 bases, with 12 bases left in between. Germline CDR1 is SQVTM and CDR2 is ANQGSEA. This CDR3 contains 11 residues. The CDR3 here is CSVAGQGEAFF. The CDR3 DNA reads as TGCAGCGTCGCCGGGCAGGGTGAAGCTTTCTTT.

This chain joins TRBV19 and TRBJ2-7, with 9 positions matching TRBD1. The germline V gene has CDR1 LNHDA and CDR2 SQIVND (reference sequence). The CDR3 sequence is 16 residues long. J was trimmed by 4 bases and V by 0 bases; bases with no gene match: 7. The CDR3: CASSIDRGQGLYEQYF. The CDR3 DNA is TGTGCCAGTAGTATAGATAGGGGACAGGGTCTGTACGAGCAGTACTTC.

The gene calls are TRBV30 and TRBJ1-2; D remains unclear. Germline V gives CDR1 GTSNPN, CDR2 SVGIG (reference sequence). The CDR3 spans 14 residues. Trimming removed 2 bases from V and 6 bases from J, with 16 bases in between. CDR3: CAWSLTRESDGYTF. Here the CDR3 DNA reads TGTGCCTGGAGTTTAACGCGGGAATCTGATGGCTACACCTTC.

This sequence joins TRBV19 and TRBJ1-1; D might be TRBD1 (6 bases). Trimming took off 6 bases at V and 2 bases at J, with 13 bases between the two ends. There are 14 residues in the CDR3. From germline, CDR1 is LNHDA and CDR2 SQIVND (reference sequence). The CDR3 DNA is TGTGCCAGTAGGTTGGGGGCTTCTAACACTGAAGCTTTCTTT. This gives the protein CASRLGASNTEAFF.

A single count supports this clone. The CDR3 DNA sequence: TGTGCCATCAGTATAGGACAGGGGGACTATGGCTACACCTTC. Translating it yields CAISIGQGDYGYTF. This chain connects TRBV10-3 to TRBJ1-2; 10 nucleotides agree with TRBD1. V was pared by 5 bases and J by 3 bases, with 3 bases of the junction left unmatched. The CDR3 loop spans 14 amino acids. The germline gives CDR1 ENHRY, CDR2 SYGVKD.

The rearrangement links TRBV15 to TRBJ2-7; 8 positions agree with TRBD1. CDR1 LNHNV and CDR2 YYDKDF come from the germline V gene (reference sequence). V gave up 11 bases and J gave up 5 bases; unmatched junction bases: 11. The CDR3 has 13 residues. CDR3 region: CAAAFDRGDEQYF. In nucleotides, the CDR3 is TGTGCCGCTGCATTCGACAGGGGCGACGAGCAGTACTTC. Using reference TRBV15 and TRBJ2-7 for the parts outside the CDR3, the full variable domain is DAMVIQNPRYQVTQFGKPVTLSCSQTLNHNVMYWYQQKSSQAPKLLFHYYDKDFNNEADTPDNFQSRRPNTSFCFLDIRSPGLGDTAMYLCAAAFDRGDEQYFGPGTRLTVT.

The rearrangement uses TRBV12-5 and TRBJ2-1, with 11 bases aligning to TRBD2. In germline, CDR1 is LGHNT, CDR2 FRNRAP. The junction had 6 bases not matched to a gene; V was cut back by 1 base and J by 4 bases. The CDR3 has 17 amino acids. The CDR3 DNA sequence: TGTGCTAGTGGTTTGGCCTCCGGGACTAGCGGTTACAATGAGCAGTTCTTC. Protein product: CASGLASGTSGYNEQFF.

This chain uses TRBV3-1 (or the pseudogene TRBV3-2) with TRBJ1-5; tentative D call: TRBD1 (5 bases). V shed 4 bases and J shed 0 bases, with 10 bases lying between them. The CDR3 loop spans 15 amino acids. From germline, CDR1 is LGHDT and CDR2 YNNKEL (reference sequence). CDR3 sequence: CASSPQGYSNQPQHF. In nucleotides, the CDR3 is TGTGCCAGCAGCCCGCAGGGATATAGCAATCAGCCCCAGCATTTT.

The chain is built from TRBV14 and TRBJ2-6; no clear D. V shed 2 bases and J shed 4 bases, with 12 bases lying between them. The CDR3 extends over 16 amino acids. Germline assignment: CDR1 SGHDN and CDR2 FVKESK. In DNA, the CDR3 is TGTGCCAGCAGCCAATTTTTAGCAACGGGGGCCAACGTCCTGACTTTC. Amino acid sequence: CASSQFLATGANVLTF. Using reference TRBV14 and TRBJ2-6 for the parts outside the CDR3, the full variable domain is EAGVTQFPSHSVIEKGQTVTLRCDPISGHDNLYWYRRVMGKEIKFLLHFVKESKQDESGMPNNRFLAERTGGTYSTLKVQPAELEDSGVYFCASSQFLATGANVLTFGAGSRLTVL.

The chain combines TRBV9 with TRBJ1-2; D not resolved. The germline gives CDR1 SGDLS, CDR2 YYNGEE. The CDR3 is 16 residues long. Trimming removed 0 bases from V and 4 bases from J, with 16 bases in between. CDR3 bases: TGTGCCAGCAGCGTAGAGTTCGGAGAGGGCCCCTATGGCTACACCTTC. Translating it yields CASSVEFGEGPYGYTF.

The genes are TRBV20-1 and TRBJ2-1; the D gene is possibly TRBD1 (5 bases). V was trimmed by 3 bases and J by 2 bases, leaving 14 bases between them. Germline assignment: CDR1 DFQATT and CDR2 SNEGSKA (reference sequence). The CDR3 spans 15 residues. CDR3 protein: CSASGREPTYNEQFF. For the CDR3, the DNA is TGCAGTGCTAGTGGCAGGGAACCTACCTACAATGAGCAGTTCTTC.

The genes are TRBV10-3 and TRBJ2-7; 7 nucleotides match TRBD1. Trimming cost V 8 bases and J 6 bases; bases outside gene matches: 13. Germline-derived CDR1 and CDR2 are ENHRY and SYGVKD. The CDR3 spans 14 residues. The CDR3 bases are TGTGCCATCGCAGAACAGGGGAAATTCTCCGAGCAGTACTTC. Its translation is CAIAEQGKFSEQYF.

The chain links TRBV29-1 to TRBJ1-4, with unresolved D. V shed 0 bases and J shed 3 bases, with 5 bases lying between them. The CDR3 has 13 amino acids. The germline V gene has CDR1 SQVTM and CDR2 ANQGSEA. The CDR3 protein is CSVEEAPNEKLFF. CDR3 bases: TGCAGCGTTGAAGAAGCGCCTAATGAAAAACTGTTTTTT.

V and J are TRBV29-1 and TRBJ2-7; 11 bases are shared with TRBD1. CDR3 length: 13 residues. The V gene end was trimmed by 7 bases and the J gene end by 7 bases; junction bases not matched to a gene: 9. CDR1 is SQVTM, CDR2 ANQGSEA, per germline. CDR3 residues: CSAGLDRGLEQYF. CDR3 nucleotides: TGCAGCGCCGGATTGGACAGGGGGCTGGAGCAGTACTTC.

V usage is TRBV4-1 and J usage is TRBJ1-4; 8 bases agree with TRBD1. Per the germline V gene, CDR1 is MGHRA and CDR2 is YSYEKL. The CDR3 totals 17 residues. With 6 bases clipped from V and 0 bases from J, the junction kept 9 bases outside the gene matches. CDR3 sequence: CASSQPDRGTTNEKLFF. For the CDR3, the DNA is TGCGCCAGCAGTCAACCCGACAGGGGTACAACTAATGAAAAACTGTTTTTT.

This chain links TRBV19 with TRBJ1-5; no clear D. CDR3 length equals 12 residues. Trimming removed 9 bases at V and 6 bases at J, with 12 bases between. Germline V CDR1 and CDR2: LNHDA, SQIVND (reference sequence). The CDR3 bases are TGTGCCAGCCGGGGAGGGCGTCAGCCCCAGCATTTT. Translating it yields CASRGGRQPQHF. Full variable domain (rest looked up from reference TRBV19 and TRBJ1-5): DGGITQSPKYLFRKEGQNVTLSCEQNLNHDAMYWYRQDPGQGLRLIYYSQIVNDFQKGDIAEGYSVSREKKESFPLTVTSAQKNPTAFYLCASRGGRQPQHFGDGTRLSIL.

The CDR3 spells CASSLDSRLGYTF. For the CDR3, the DNA is TGTGCCAGCAGTTTGGACAGCCGTTTAGGCTACACCTTC. The rearrangement links TRBV12-3 or TRBV12-4 to TRBJ1-2; a possible D gene is TRBD1 (6 bases). CDR3 length: 13 amino acids. Trimming removed 3 bases at V and 8 bases at J, with 13 bases between.

The V call is TRBV2, the J call TRBJ1-1; D uncertain. Per germline, CDR1 SNHLY and CDR2 FYNNEI. The CDR3 extends over 13 amino acids. V lost 7 bases and J 2 bases, leaving 11 bases between the germline ends. CDR3 protein: CASNTYSNTEAFF. DNA for the CDR3: TGTGCCAGCAACACCTACAGTAACACTGAAGCTTTCTTT.

The chain links TRBV6-1 to TRBJ1-3; D gene unclear. This CDR3 is 13 amino acids long. The germline V gene encodes CDR1 MNHNS and CDR2 SASEGT. V was cut by 2 bases and J by 3 bases, with 5 bases left in between. CDR3 coding DNA: TGTGCCAGCAGTGAACAGGATGGAAACACCATATATTTT. Protein: CASSEQDGNTIYF.

V and J are TRBV30 and TRBJ1-1; D is unclear. The V end was cut by 3 bases, the J end by 5 bases, with 13 bases between. This CDR3 contains 13 residues. Germline V gene lookup returns CDR1 GTSNPN and CDR2 SVGIG (reference sequence). The CDR3 is CAWSHYGGTEAFF. The CDR3 nucleotides read TGTGCCTGGAGCCACTACGGAGGGACTGAAGCTTTCTTT.

The chain recombines TRBV2 with TRBJ1-2, with 8 bases that match TRBD1. Germline V lookup: CDR1 SNHLY, CDR2 FYNNEI. The ends lost 6 bases at V and 4 bases at J; junction bases unmatched: 7. The length of the CDR3 is 14 residues. The CDR3 coding sequence is TGTGCCAGCAGCCAGGGGGCGCGGGGCTATGGCTACACCTTC. The encoded protein is CASSQGARGYGYTF.

This chain links TRBV19 with TRBJ1-1, with D unresolved. The CDR3 is made up of 14 amino acids. With 2 bases removed from V and 5 bases from J, the gap between germline ends came to 12 bases. CDR1 and CDR2 from the germline V gene are LNHDA and SQIVND (reference sequence). The CDR3 DNA follows: TGTGCCAGTAGTATAAGCCCTACCGGGACTGAAGCTTTCTTT. This gives the protein CASSISPTGTEAFF.

This sequence joins TRBV11-1 and TRBJ2-7, with 7 nucleotides matching TRBD1. The junction had 10 bases not matched to a gene; V was cut back by 5 bases and J by 3 bases. The CDR3 runs 15 residues. In germline, CDR1 is SGHAT, CDR2 FQDESV (reference sequence). CDR3 in DNA: TGTGCCAGCAGCCCTAGTGAGGGACAGATCTACGAGCAGTACTTC. Protein sequence: CASSPSEGQIYEQYF.

This rearrangement joins TRBV30 to TRBJ2-5; D uncertain. Between the trimmed V and J ends, which lost 4 bases and 4 bases, there was a span of 16 bases. Germline CDR1 and CDR2: GTSNPN and SVGIG (reference sequence). This CDR3 is 14 amino acids long. The CDR3 nucleotides read TGTGCCTGGAAGCTTACCCAATTCATAGAGACCCAGTACTTC. It translates to CAWKLTQFIETQYF.